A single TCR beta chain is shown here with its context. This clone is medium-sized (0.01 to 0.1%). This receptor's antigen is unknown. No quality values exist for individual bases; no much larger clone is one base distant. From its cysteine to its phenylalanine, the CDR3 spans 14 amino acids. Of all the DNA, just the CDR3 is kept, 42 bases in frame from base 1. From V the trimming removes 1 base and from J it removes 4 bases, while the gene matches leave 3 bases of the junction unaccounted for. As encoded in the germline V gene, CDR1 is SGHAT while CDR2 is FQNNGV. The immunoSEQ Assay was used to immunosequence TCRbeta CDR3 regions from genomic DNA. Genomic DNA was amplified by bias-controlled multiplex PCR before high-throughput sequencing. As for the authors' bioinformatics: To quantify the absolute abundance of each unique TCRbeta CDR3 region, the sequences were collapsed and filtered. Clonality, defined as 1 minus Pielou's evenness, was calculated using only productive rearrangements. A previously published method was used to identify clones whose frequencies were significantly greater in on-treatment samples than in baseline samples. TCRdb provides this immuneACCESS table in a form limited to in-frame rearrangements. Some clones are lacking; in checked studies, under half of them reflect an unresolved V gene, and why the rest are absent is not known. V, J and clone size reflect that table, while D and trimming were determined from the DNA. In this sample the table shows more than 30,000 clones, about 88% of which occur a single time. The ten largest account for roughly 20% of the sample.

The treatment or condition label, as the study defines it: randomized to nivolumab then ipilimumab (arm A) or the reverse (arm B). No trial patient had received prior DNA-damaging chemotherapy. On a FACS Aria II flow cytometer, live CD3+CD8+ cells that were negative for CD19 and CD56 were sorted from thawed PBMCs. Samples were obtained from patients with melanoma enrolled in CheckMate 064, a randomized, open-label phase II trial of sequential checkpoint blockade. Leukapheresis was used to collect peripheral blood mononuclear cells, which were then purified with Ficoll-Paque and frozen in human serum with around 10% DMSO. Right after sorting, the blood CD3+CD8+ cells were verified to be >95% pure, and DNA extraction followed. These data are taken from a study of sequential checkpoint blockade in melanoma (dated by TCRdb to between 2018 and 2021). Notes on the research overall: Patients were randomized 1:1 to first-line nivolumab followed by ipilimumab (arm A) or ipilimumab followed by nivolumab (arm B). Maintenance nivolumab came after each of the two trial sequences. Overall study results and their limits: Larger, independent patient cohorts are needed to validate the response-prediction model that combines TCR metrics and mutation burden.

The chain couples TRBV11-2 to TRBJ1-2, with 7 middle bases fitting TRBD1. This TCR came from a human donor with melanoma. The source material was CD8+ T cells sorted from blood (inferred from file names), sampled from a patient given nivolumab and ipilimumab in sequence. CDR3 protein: CASSLGDSRYGYTF. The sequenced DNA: TGTGCCAGCAGCTTAGGGGACAGCCGCTATGGCTACACCTTC.